The 15 T cell receptor beta chains presented below share a single source sample, sequenced in a study of blood T cell repertoires in COVID-19 (dated by TCRdb to 2018 to 2020). The library was generated by the immunoSEQ multiplex PCR assay. The immuneACCESS repertoire file appears here via TCRdb, limited to in-frame rearrangements. These files lack a portion of the clones; in checked studies, under half of the deficit traces to unresolved V genes, and the cause of the others is not known. Present in this sample are roughly 160,000 clones, approximately 91% of which were seen just once. About 5.3% of the sample comes from the top ten. What was sequenced was peripheral blood. The receptors stem from a man between 18 and 35 years old with COVID-19, enrolled during active disease.

In this sample, this clone turned up once. This chain links TRBV13 with TRBJ1-4; tentative D call: TRBD1 (6 bases). Trimming pared 3 bases from V and 8 bases from J, leaving 16 bases between. Germline V gives CDR1 PRHDT, CDR2 FYEKMQ (reference sequence). The CDR3 extends over 15 amino acids. CDR3 coding DNA: TGTGCCAGCAGCTTGCAGGGGCTCCAGAGGGAAAAACTGTTTTTT. Protein sequence: CASSLQGLQREKLFF.

The chain has TRBV19 and TRBJ2-1; 13 bases fit TRBD2. This CDR3 contains 16 residues. Looked up from germline, CDR1 is LNHDA and CDR2 is SQIVND (reference sequence). V shed 7 bases, J shed 6 bases, and the junction held 9 bases outside the gene matches. CDR3 sequence reads: CASNMGTSGISNEQFF. CDR3 nucleotides: TGTGCCAGTAATATGGGGACTAGCGGGATTAGCAATGAGCAGTTCTTC.

About this clone: This sequence may be a read error, since a much larger clone differs from it by one base. The rearrangement joins TRBV12-3 or TRBV12-4 to TRBJ1-5, with D possibly TRBD1 on 5 matching bases. The CDR3 has 12 amino acids. V was pared by 4 bases and J by 5 bases, with 6 bases between. The CDR3 DNA follows: TGTGCCAGCAGTTCAGGGTATCAGCCCCAGCATTTT. It codes for CASSSGYQPQHF.

The rearrangement links TRBV7-3 to TRBJ2-2; 7 positions match TRBD1. The V and J ends lost 5 bases and 9 bases, in that order; junction bases with no gene match: 18. There are 17 residues in the CDR3. Per the germline V gene, CDR1 is SGHTA and CDR2 is FQGTGA. The DNA for the CDR3 is TGTGCCAGCAGCGCCCTCACAGGGGTCGACCCACCCCGGGAGCTGTTTTTT. As protein: CASSALTGVDPPRELFF.

The rearrangement uses TRBV12-3 or TRBV12-4 and TRBJ1-2; D is possibly TRBD1 (6 bases). The ends were cut back, 2 bases at V and 5 bases at J, with 9 bases in the middle. The CDR3 consists of 13 residues. CDR3 sequence: CASSLSQGYGYTF. CDR3 DNA sequence: TGTGCCAGCAGTTTAAGTCAGGGGTATGGCTACACCTTC.

The CDR3 DNA follows: TGTGCCAGCAGCGTAACCCTCGGCGGGGGCGTCGGGACCCAGTACTTC. This sequence encodes CASSVTLGGGVGTQYF. This chain joins TRBV9 and TRBJ2-5; a possible D gene is TRBD2 (7 bases). The germline V gene has CDR1 SGDLS and CDR2 YYNGEE. V was pared by 1 base and J by 7 bases, with 20 bases between. The CDR3 has 16 amino acids. The complete variable domain, with remaining parts taken from reference TRBV9 and TRBJ2-5, reads DSGVTQTPKHLITATGQRVTLRCSPRSGDLSVYWYQQSLDQGLQFLIQYYNGEERAKGNILERFSAQQFPDLHSELNLSSLELGDSALYFCASSVTLGGGVGTQYFGPGTRLLVL.

The V call is TRBV27, the J call TRBJ2-7; tentative D call: TRBD1 (6 bases). The V end was cut by 10 bases, the J end by 3 bases, with 16 bases between. The length of the CDR3 is 13 residues. The germline V gene encodes CDR1 MNHEY and CDR2 SMNVEV (reference sequence). CDR3 amino acids: CATRAGEDYEQYF. The CDR3 nucleotides are TGTGCCACCCGGGCAGGGGAAGACTACGAGCAGTACTTC.

The CDR3 loop is CASSRGQGYNEQFF. The CDR3 DNA sequence: TGCGCCAGCAGCCGAGGACAGGGTTACAATGAGCAGTTCTTC. The J gene is TRBJ2-1, the V gene TRBV4-3; 8 bases agree with TRBD1. CDR1 and CDR2 (germline): LGHNA, YSLEER. The CDR3 totals 14 residues. Germline trimming cut 4 bases from V and 4 bases from J; bases unmatched to any gene: 3.

The chain carries TRBV4-3 and TRBJ2-3; 8 positions match TRBD2. The CDR3 totals 17 residues. With 4 bases clipped from V and 4 bases from J, the junction kept 13 bases outside the gene matches. From germline, CDR1 is LGHNA and CDR2 YSLEER. CDR3 region: CASSPTPTAGGPDTQYF. CDR3 nucleotides: TGCGCCAGCAGCCCAACCCCCACGGCGGGAGGACCAGATACGCAGTATTTT.

The CDR3: CASSPMGLAGTNTGELFF. The CDR3 DNA reads TGTGCCAGCTCACCAATGGGACTAGCGGGTACGAACACCGGGGAGCTGTTTTTT. The rearrangement uses TRBV18 and TRBJ2-2; 12 bases map to TRBD2. Germline CDR1 KGHSH, CDR2 LQKENI. There are 18 residues in the CDR3. The junction had 4 bases not matched to a gene; V was cut back by 2 bases and J by 0 bases.

This chain connects TRBV28 to TRBJ2-1, with 7 positions matching TRBD1. The CDR3 extends over 15 amino acids. Germline lookup yields CDR1 MDHEN and CDR2 SYDVKM. Germline trimming cut 2 bases from V and 7 bases from J; bases unmatched to any gene: 8. CDR3 amino acids: CASSLVGGVGNEQFF. In DNA, the CDR3 is TGTGCCAGCAGTTTAGTAGGGGGCGTCGGTAATGAGCAGTTCTTC.

The chain links TRBV7-2 to TRBJ2-7, with TRBD2 matching over 11 bases. Trimming cost V 5 bases and J 2 bases; bases outside gene matches: 5. Per the germline V gene, CDR1 is SGHTA and CDR2 is FQGNSA. The CDR3 spans 15 residues. This CDR3 is CASSPGLAEAYEQYF. In DNA form, the CDR3 reads TGTGCCAGCAGCCCGGGACTAGCGGAAGCCTACGAGCAGTACTTC.

The chain is built from TRBV19 and TRBJ2-3, with TRBD2 identical over 8 bases. This CDR3 is 15 amino acids long. Germline CDR1 reads LNHDA; CDR2 reads SQIVND (reference sequence). V lost 5 bases to trimming and J lost 0 bases; unmatched junction nucleotides: 4. CDR3 residues: CASSFPSGSTDTQYF. The DNA for the CDR3 is TGTGCCAGTAGTTTCCCTAGCGGGAGCACAGATACGCAGTATTTT.

The genes are TRBV7-2 and TRBJ2-7, with D tentatively TRBD2 (6 bases). V lost 2 bases and J lost 2, with 10 bases in between. Germline CDR1 and CDR2: SGHTA and FQGNSA. The CDR3 spans 14 residues. DNA for the CDR3: TGTGCCAGCAGCTTATTCGGGGGAACCTACGAGCAGTACTTC. Its translation: CASSLFGGTYEQYF.

The chain links TRBV9 to TRBJ1-1, with D uncertain. The germline V gene encodes CDR1 SGDLS and CDR2 YYNGEE. V was trimmed by 0 bases and J by 5 bases, leaving 23 bases between them. This CDR3 is built from 18 residues. The CDR3 DNA reads TGTGCCAGCAGCGTAGACCCCACTGGATGGGTGCCGCGGACTGAAGCTTTCTTT. It specifies CASSVDPTGWVPRTEAFF. The full variable domain, completed using reference TRBV9 and TRBJ1-1, is DSGVTQTPKHLITATGQRVTLRCSPRSGDLSVYWYQQSLDQGLQFLIQYYNGEERAKGNILERFSAQQFPDLHSELNLSSLELGDSALYFCASSVDPTGWVPRTEAFFGQGTRLTVV.